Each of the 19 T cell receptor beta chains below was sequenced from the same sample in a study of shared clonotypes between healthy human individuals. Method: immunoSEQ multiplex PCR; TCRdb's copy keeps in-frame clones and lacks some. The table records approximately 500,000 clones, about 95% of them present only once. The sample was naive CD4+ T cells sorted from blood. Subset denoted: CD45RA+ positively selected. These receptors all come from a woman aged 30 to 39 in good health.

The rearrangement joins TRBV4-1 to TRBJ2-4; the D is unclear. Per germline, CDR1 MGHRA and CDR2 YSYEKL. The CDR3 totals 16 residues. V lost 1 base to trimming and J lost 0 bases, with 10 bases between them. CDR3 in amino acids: CASSQVSALAKNIQYF. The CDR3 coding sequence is TGCGCCAGCAGCCAAGTCTCTGCGTTAGCCAAAAACATTCAGTACTTC.

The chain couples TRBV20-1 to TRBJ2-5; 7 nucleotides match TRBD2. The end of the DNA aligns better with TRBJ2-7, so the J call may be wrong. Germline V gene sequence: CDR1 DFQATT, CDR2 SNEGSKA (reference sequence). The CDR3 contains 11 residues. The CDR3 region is CSARREYEQYF. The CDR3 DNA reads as TGCAGTGCTAGGCGGGAGTACGAGCAGTACTTC.

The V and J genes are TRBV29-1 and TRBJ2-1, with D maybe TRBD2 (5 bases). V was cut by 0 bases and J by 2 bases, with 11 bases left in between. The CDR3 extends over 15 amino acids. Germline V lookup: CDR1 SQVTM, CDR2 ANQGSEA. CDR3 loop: CSVEEAARTYNEQFF. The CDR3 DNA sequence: TGCAGCGTTGAAGAAGCGGCTAGAACCTACAATGAGCAGTTCTTC.

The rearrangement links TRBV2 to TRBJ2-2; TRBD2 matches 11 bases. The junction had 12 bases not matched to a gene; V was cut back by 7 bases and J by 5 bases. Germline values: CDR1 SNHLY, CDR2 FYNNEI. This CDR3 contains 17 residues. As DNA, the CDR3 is TGTGCCAGCACAGGAGGTAGCGGGAGGGCGGGGACCGGGGAGCTGTTTTTT. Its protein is CASTGGSGRAGTGELFF.

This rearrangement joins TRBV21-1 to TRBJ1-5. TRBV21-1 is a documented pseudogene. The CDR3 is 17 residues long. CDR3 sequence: CASSKVGDGPNNQPQHF. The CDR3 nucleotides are TGTGCCAGCAGCAAAGTGGGAGATGGACCAAATAATCAGCCCCAGCATTTT.

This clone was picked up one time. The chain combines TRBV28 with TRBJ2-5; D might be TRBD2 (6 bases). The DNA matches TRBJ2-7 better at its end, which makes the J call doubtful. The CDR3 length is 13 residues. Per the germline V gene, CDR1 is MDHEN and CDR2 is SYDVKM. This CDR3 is CASRSGVIYEQYF. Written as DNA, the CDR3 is TGTGCCAGCAGGTCGGGGGTCATCTACGAGCAGTACTTC.

This chain's CDR3 is CASSIVAQGDEKLFF. The CDR3 DNA is TGTGCCAGTAGTATAGTTGCGCAGGGTGATGAAAAACTGTTTTTT. The chain is built from TRBV19 and TRBJ1-4, with D maybe TRBD1 (5 bases). Germline values: CDR1 LNHDA, CDR2 SQIVND (reference sequence). The CDR3 runs to 15 residues. V gave up 1 base and J gave up 6 bases, with 12 bases separating them. The variable domain in full, completed from reference TRBV19 and TRBJ1-4, reads DGGITQSPKYLFRKEGQNVTLSCEQNLNHDAMYWYRQDPGQGLRLIYYSQIVNDFQKGDIAEGYSVSREKKESFPLTVTSAQKNPTAFYLCASSIVAQGDEKLFFGSGTQLSVL.

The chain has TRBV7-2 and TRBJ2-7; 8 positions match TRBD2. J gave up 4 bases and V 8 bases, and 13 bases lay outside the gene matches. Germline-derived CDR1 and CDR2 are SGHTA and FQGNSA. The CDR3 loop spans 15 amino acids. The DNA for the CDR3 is TGTGCCAGCCGTTCGGGGGGCGGGAGGAGTTACGAGCAGTACTTC. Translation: CASRSGGGRSYEQYF.

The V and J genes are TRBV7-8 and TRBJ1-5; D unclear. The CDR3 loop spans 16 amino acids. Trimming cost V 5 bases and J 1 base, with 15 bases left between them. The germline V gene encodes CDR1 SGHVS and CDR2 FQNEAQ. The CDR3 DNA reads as TGTGCCAGCAGCCCGGTTGTTTTGAGGAGCAATCAGCCCCAGCATTTT. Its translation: CASSPVVLRSNQPQHF.

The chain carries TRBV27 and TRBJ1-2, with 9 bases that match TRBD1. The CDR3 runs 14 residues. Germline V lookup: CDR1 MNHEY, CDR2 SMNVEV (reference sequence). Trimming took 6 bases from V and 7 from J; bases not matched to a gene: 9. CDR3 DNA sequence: TGTGCCAGCAGCACTACAGGGGGCAAGAGTGGCTACACCTTC. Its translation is CASSTTGGKSGYTF.

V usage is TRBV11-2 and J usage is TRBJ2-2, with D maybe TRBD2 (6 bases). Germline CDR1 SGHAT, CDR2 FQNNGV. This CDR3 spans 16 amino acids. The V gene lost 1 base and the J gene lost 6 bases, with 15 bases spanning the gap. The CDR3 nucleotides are TGTGCCAGCAGCTTAGTTGTGGCCCCTAGCGCCGGGGAGCTGTTTTTT. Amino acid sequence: CASSLVVAPSAGELFF.

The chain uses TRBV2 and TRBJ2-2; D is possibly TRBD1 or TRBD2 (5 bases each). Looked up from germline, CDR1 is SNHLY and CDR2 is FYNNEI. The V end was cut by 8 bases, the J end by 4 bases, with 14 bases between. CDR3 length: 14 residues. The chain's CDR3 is CASRGNGGTGELFF. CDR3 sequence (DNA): TGTGCCAGCCGGGGCAACGGCGGCACCGGGGAGCTGTTTTTT.

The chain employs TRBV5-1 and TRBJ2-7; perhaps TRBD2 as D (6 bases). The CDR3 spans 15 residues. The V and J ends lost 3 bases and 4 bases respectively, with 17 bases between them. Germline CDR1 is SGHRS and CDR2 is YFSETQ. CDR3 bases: TGCGCCAGCAGCTCCGCACCGGGCGGGAATTACGAGCAGTACTTC. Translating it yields CASSSAPGGNYEQYF. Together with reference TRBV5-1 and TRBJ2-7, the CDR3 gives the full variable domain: KAGVTQTPRYLIKTRGQQVTLSCSPISGHRSVSWYQQTPGQGLQFLFEYFSETQRNKGNFPGRFSGRQFSNSRSEMNVSTLELGDSALYLCASSSAPGGNYEQYFGPGTRLTVT.

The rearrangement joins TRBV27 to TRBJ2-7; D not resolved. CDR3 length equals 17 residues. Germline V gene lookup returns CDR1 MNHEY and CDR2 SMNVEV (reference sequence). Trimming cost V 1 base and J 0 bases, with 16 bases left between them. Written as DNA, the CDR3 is TGTGCCAGCAGTTTATACTTTCCCGGCGTAACCTCCTACGAGCAGTACTTC. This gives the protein CASSLYFPGVTSYEQYF.

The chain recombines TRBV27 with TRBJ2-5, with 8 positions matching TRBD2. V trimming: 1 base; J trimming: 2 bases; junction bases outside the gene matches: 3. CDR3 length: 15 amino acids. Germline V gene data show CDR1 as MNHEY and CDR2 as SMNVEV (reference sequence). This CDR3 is CASSLWVAGQETQYF. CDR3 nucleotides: TGTGCCAGCAGTTTATGGGTAGCGGGACAAGAGACCCAGTACTTC.

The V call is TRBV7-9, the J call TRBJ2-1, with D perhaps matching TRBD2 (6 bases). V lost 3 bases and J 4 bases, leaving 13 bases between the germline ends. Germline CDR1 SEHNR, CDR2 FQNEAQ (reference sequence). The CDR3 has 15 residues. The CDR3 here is CASSFGGTYYNEQFF. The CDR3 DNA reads TGTGCCAGCAGCTTTGGCGGGACCTATTACAATGAGCAGTTCTTC.

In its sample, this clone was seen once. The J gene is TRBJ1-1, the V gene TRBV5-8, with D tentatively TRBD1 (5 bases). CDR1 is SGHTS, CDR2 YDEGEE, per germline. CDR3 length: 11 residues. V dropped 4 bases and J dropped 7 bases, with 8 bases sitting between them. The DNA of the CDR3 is TGTGCCAGCAGCACGACAGTTGAAGCTTTCTTT. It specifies CASSTTVEAFF. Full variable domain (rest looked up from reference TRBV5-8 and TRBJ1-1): EAGVTQSPTHLIKTRGQQATLRCSPISGHTSVYWYQQALGLGLQFLLWYDEGEERNRGNFPPRFSGRQFPNYSSELNVNALELEDSALYLCASSTTVEAFFGQGTRLTVV.

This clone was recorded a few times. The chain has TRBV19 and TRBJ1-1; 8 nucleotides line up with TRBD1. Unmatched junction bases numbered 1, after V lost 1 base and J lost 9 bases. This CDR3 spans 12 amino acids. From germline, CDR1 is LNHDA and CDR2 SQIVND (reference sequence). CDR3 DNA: TGTGCCAGTAGTATAGTCAGGGGGCAAGCTTTCTTT. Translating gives CASSIVRGQAFF.

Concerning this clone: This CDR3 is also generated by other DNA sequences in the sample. The CDR3 loop reads CASSLDSAGELFF. DNA for the CDR3: TGCGCCAGCAGCTTGGACTCTGCCGGGGAGCTGTTTTTT. This chain connects TRBV5-1 to TRBJ2-2; D remains unclear. Germline CDR1 SGHRS, CDR2 YFSETQ. CDR3 length equals 13 residues. V was pared by 0 bases and J by 6 bases, with 6 bases between.